This is a list of T cell receptor beta chains from one sample in a study of read filtering for tumor transcriptome and immune sequencing. Each CDR3 protein gets one entry after TCRdb re-called the reads with MiXCR. This sample has 90,000 to 95,000 distinct CDR3 sequences, with 20% to 25% found just once. The sample taken for sequencing was a population of CD138-negative cells sorted from bone marrow. The receptors originated from a donor aged 40 or over with multiple myeloma. Each CDR3 is given with its conserved first and last residue. D genes are given only for firm matches. Size is stated for part of the rows, as once, few or many counts, or as a class when the clone is expanded.

cdr3_aa cdr3_nt v_call clone_size d_call j_call
CASRYPGRSYGYTF TGTGCCAGCAGATACCCAGGGCGCAGCTATGGCTACACCTTC TRBV28 once - TRBJ1-2
CASSLGGRPNEQFF TGTGCCAGCTCACTGGGAGGTAGACCCAATGAGCAGTTCTTC TRBV18 - - TRBJ2-1
CSARDPAGAYEQYF TGCAGTGCTAGAGATCCGGCAGGCGCCTACGAGCAGTACTTC TRBV20-1 many - TRBJ2-7
CASSYGRVRGQPQHF TGTGCCAGCAGTTATGGCAGGGTACGTGGTCAGCCCCAGCATTTT TRBV6-2/TRBV6-3 few - TRBJ1-5
CASRTRGLQGDTQYF TGTGCCAGCAGGACTAGGGGGCTCCAGGGAGATACGCAGTATTTT TRBV7-6 many - TRBJ2-3
CASSYPESGTYEQYF TGTGCCAGCAGTTACCCGGAATCGGGCACCTACGAGCAGTACTTC TRBV6-6 - - TRBJ2-7
CASKLSARSGNTIYF TGTGCCAGCAAGTTATCGGCCCGCTCTGGAAACACCATATATTTT TRBV28 - - TRBJ1-3
CAISPGQGGDTQYF TGTGCCATCAGTCCAGGACAGGGAGGCGATACGCAGTATTTT TRBV10-3 many TRBD1 TRBJ2-3
CASSSGQGAADSSQPQHF TGTGCCAGCAGTTCCGGACAGGGGGCTGCGGATAGCAGTCAGCCCCAGCATTTT TRBV12-3/TRBV12-4 - TRBD1 TRBJ1-5
CASSWGHPVPYF TGTGCCAGCAGCTGGGGACACCCAGTCCCGTACTTC TRBV2 many - TRBJ2-7
CASTPTGGNYEQYF TGTGCCAGTACGCCGACAGGGGGGAACTACGAGCAGTACTTC TRBV19 few TRBD1 TRBJ2-7
CAYSASRGITEAFF TGTGCCTACAGCGCCTCCAGGGGGATTACGGAAGCTTTCTTT TRBV30 many TRBD1 TRBJ1-1
CASSEWDPGLAPQHF TGTGCCAGCAGTGAGTGGGACCCCGGGCTGGCGCCCCAGCATTTT TRBV2 - - TRBJ1-5
CAFSGWVRMVYNEQFF TGTGCCTTCAGTGGATGGGTTCGAATGGTGTACAATGAGCAGTTCTTC TRBV30 many - TRBJ2-1
CASSLALTTGELFF TGTGCCAGCAGCTTAGCGCTCACGACCGGGGAGCTGTTTTTT TRBV7-9 many - TRBJ2-2
CASSLAVAGGRGEQFF TGTGCCAGCAGTTTAGCTGTTGCGGGGGGGCGTGGTGAGCAGTTCTTC TRBV12-3/TRBV12-4 few TRBD2 TRBJ2-1
CASSLDGGTYTEAFF TGTGCCAGCAGCTTAGATGGCGGAACTTACACTGAAGCTTTCTTT TRBV11-2 many - TRBJ1-1
CASSEVPNTGELFF TGTGCCAGCAGTGAGGTACCGAACACCGGGGAGCTGTTTTTT TRBV12-3/TRBV12-4 - - TRBJ2-2
CASRSYPWADTQYF TGTGCCAGTCGTAGCTACCCTTGGGCAGATACGCAGTATTTT TRBV9 - - TRBJ2-3
CASMSRGYEQYF TGTGCCAGCATGTCCCGGGGCTACGAGCAGTACTTC TRBV2 - - TRBJ2-7
CASGLEYTEAFF TGTGCTAGTGGTTTGGAGTACACTGAAGCTTTCTTT TRBV12-5 many - TRBJ1-1
CATSSGEATQYF TGTGCCACCAGTTCTGGGGAGGCGACCCAGTACTTC TRBV24-1 many - TRBJ2-5
CASRENPGLYYEQYF TGTGCCAGCAGGGAAAACCCGGGACTCTACTACGAGCAGTACTTC TRBV6-1 - - TRBJ2-7
CASRPDGRSSYNEQFF TGTGCCAGCAGACCGGACGGAAGAAGCTCCTACAATGAGCAGTTCTTC TRBV27 - - TRBJ2-1
CASRHPSGGKPYNEQFF TGTGCCAGCAGGCACCCTAGCGGGGGGAAGCCCTACAACGAGCAGTTCTTC TRBV2 - TRBD2 TRBJ2-1
CASSLARKKLGGGQPRHF TGCGCCAGCAGCTTGGCCCGCAAGAAGTTAGGTGGGGGCCAGCCCCGGCATTTT TRBV5-1 few - TRBJ1-5
CASSLGQVAYNEQFF TGCGCCAGCAGCTTGGGACAGGTTGCCTACAATGAGCAGTTCTTC TRBV5-1 many - TRBJ2-1
CASRRYGTTDTQYF TGTGCCAGCAGACGTTACGGGACCACAGATACGCAGTATTTT TRBV28 - - TRBJ2-3
CSVSDRVSEAFF TGCAGCGTATCCGACAGGGTTAGTGAAGCTTTCTTT TRBV29-1 few TRBD1 TRBJ1-1
CATYKGNEQFF TGTGCCACCTACAAGGGTAATGAGCAGTTCTTC TRBV4-2 many - TRBJ2-1
CSAEGLAGNQETQYF TGCAGTGCCGAGGGACTAGCGGGGAACCAAGAGACCCAGTACTTC TRBV20-1 many TRBD2 TRBJ2-5
CASSQGGYGNTIYF TGTGCCAGCAGCCAAGGGGGGTATGGAAACACCATATATTTT TRBV3-1 - - TRBJ1-3